The T cell receptor beta chain described here comes from a study of OX40 agonist ivuxolimab in advanced cancers. The CDR3 totals 14 residues. V lost 1 base to trimming and J lost 7 bases; unmatched junction nucleotides: 1. The germline V gene encodes CDR1 SGHTA and CDR2 FQGNSA. In the case of this clone: Other DNA sequences in this specimen translate into the identical CDR3.

Measured with immunoSEQ multiplex PCR; TCRdb has only the in-frame clones, and not every one. The repertoire holds tens of thousands of clones, with about 88% as singletons. V is TRBV7-2 and J is TRBJ1-6, with 7 bases that match TRBD1. This sequence was found in an adult with an advanced solid tumor such as melanoma, head and neck, liver or kidney cancer. The material sequenced was CD4+ or CD8+ T cells sorted from blood, taken in a trial of the OX40 agonist ivuxolimab. DNA of the CDR3: TGTGCCAGCAGCTTAGACAGGGGAAATTCACCCCTCCACTTT. Translating gives CASSLDRGNSPLHF.